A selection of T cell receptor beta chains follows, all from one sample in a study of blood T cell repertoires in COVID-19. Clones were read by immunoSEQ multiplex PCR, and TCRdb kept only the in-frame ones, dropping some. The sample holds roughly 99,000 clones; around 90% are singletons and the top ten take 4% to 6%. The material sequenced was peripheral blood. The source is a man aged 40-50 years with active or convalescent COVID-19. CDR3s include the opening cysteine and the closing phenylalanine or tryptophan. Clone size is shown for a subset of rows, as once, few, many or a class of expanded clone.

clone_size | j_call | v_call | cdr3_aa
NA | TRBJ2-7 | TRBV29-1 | CSVEWSGFYEQYF
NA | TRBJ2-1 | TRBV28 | CASRLGAGGAYNEQFF
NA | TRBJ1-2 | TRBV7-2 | CASSLGGTGYGYTF
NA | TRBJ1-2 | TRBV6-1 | CASSESYRGDGYTF
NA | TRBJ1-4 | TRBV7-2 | CASSIGGATNEKLFF
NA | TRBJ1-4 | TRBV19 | CASSIARSGTGNEKLFF
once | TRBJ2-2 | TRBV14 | CASSRPGQGRTGELFF
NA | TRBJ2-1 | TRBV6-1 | CASSVAGGNNEQFF
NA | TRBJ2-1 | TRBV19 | CASSLGSSYNEQFF
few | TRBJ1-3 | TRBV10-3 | CAISGGSGNTIYF
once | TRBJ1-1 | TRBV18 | CASSPPAGNSEAFF
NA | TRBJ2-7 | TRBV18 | CASSPSRDSYEQYF